This TCR beta chain is drawn from a study of regulatory T cells in long-lasting Graves disease. This clonotype was seen many times. Arm-PCR of CDR3 regions and iRepertoire HTBI primers were the basis on which TCR beta libraries were built. One entry per CDR3 protein results from TCRdb running MiXCR on the multiplex PCR reads. The sample yields around 250,000 distinct CDR3 sequences, around 18% seen once. The CDR3 consists of 15 residues. Trimming removed 1 base from V and 9 bases from J, with 16 bases in between. CDR1 and CDR2 (germline): SGHTA, FQGNSA. Described time point: newly diagnosed GD, antithyroid drugs for less than 3 months. PBMCs were the source of the RNA used for TCR sequencing. These data also formed part of another study, on T cells in Graves' hyperthyroidism and ophthalmopathy.

The sequence was obtained from a woman younger than 45 with Graves disease. The chain combines TRBV7-2 with TRBJ1-5, with D hard to call. The sample was peripheral blood mononuclear cells (PBMCs), taken at new diagnosis, from a patient treated with antithyroid drugs. The CDR3: CASSLDVAPSRPQHF. CDR3 DNA sequence: TGTGCCAGCAGCTTAGACGTGGCACCGAGTCGGCCCCAGCATTTT.